Shown below are 17 T cell receptor beta chains from a single sample sequenced in a study of blood T cells in healthy people across ages. Using a J-beta primer mix together with a sample-barcoded 5' primer, a second PCR was run for roughly 6 to 12 cycles. Using its own MiXCR run on the 5' RACE reads, TCRdb lists one record per CDR3 protein. The repertoire holds 710,000 or so distinct CDR3 sequences, about 24% seen once, with around a fifth in the top ten. Sequenced input: blood. The receptors come from a man aged 65-85 years in good health.

This clonotype showed up just a few times. The chain employs TRBV4-1 and TRBJ2-3; D gene uncertain. V was cut by 1 base and J by 2 bases, with 13 bases left in between. There are 16 residues in the CDR3. Per the germline V gene, CDR1 is MGHRA and CDR2 is YSYEKL. The CDR3 DNA reads as TGCGCCAGCAGCCAAGCTCTCGACGGATCCACAGATACGCAGTATTTT. It is translated as CASSQALDGSTDTQYF.

The chain couples TRBV5-5 to TRBJ2-7; the match to TRBD1 covers 7 bases. CDR1 is SGHKS, CDR2 YYEKEE, per germline (reference sequence). After removal of 4 bases from V and 5 bases from J, the junction contained 12 bases not matched to a gene. This CDR3 is built from 15 residues. CDR3 DNA: TGTGCCAGCAGCCCTCCGACAGGGATAGTGAACGAGCAGTACTTC. It translates to CASSPPTGIVNEQYF.

J is TRBJ1-3 and V is TRBV6-6; D is undetermined. V was trimmed by 0 bases and J by 1 base, leaving 7 bases between them. The germline V gene encodes CDR1 MNHNY and CDR2 SVGAGI (reference sequence). CDR3 length: 15 residues. CDR3 sequence (DNA): TGTGCCAGCAGTTACTCGATGGGGTCTGGAAACACCATATATTTT. Residues: CASSYSMGSGNTIYF.

This clonotype was detected a few times. The CDR3, as DNA: TGCGCCAGCAGCTTCGGGTTCCTGAGTGAAGCTTTCTTT. This encodes CASSFGFLSEAFF. The chain has TRBV5-1 and TRBJ1-1; no clear D gene. V gave up 2 bases and J gave up 7 bases, with 12 bases separating them. The CDR3 loop spans 13 amino acids. The V gene's germline CDR1 is SGHRS and CDR2 YFSETQ.

This rearrangement joins TRBV6-4 to TRBJ2-3; 10 nucleotides agree with TRBD2. This CDR3 is built from 14 residues. The germline CDR1 and CDR2 sequences are MRHNA and SNTAGT. J was trimmed by 6 bases and V by 3 bases; bases with no gene match: 3. The CDR3 region is CASSEQAGGDTQYF. The CDR3 nucleotides read TGTGCCAGCAGTGAGCAAGCGGGAGGGGATACGCAGTATTTT.

This chain connects TRBV5-1 to TRBJ2-3; 8 bases are shared with TRBD2. The length of the CDR3 is 16 residues. Germline V gives CDR1 SGHRS, CDR2 YFSETQ. Germline trimming cut 4 bases from V and 2 bases from J; bases unmatched to any gene: 9. This CDR3 reads CASSLRVAGSTDTQYF. Written as DNA, the CDR3 is TGCGCCAGCAGCCTGCGGGTAGCGGGGTCCACAGATACGCAGTATTTT.

This clonotype was seen many times. The V call is TRBV24-1, the J call TRBJ2-3; 9 bases are a match to TRBD2. The germline V gene encodes CDR1 KGHDR and CDR2 SFDVKD. CDR3 length equals 16 residues. Trimming at V came to 1 base and at J to 5 bases, leaving 6 bases not matched to a gene. CDR3 sequence: CATSDFASGAEDTQYF. CDR3 DNA: TGTGCCACCAGTGATTTTGCTAGCGGGGCTGAAGATACGCAGTATTTT.

This clonotype has just one count. J is TRBJ1-1 and V is TRBV14; 8 bases align to TRBD1. Trimming cost V 6 bases and J 1 base; bases outside gene matches: 10. The CDR3 has 16 amino acids. Germline CDR1 SGHDN, CDR2 FVKESK. The DNA for the CDR3 is TGTGCCAGCAGTTCTCAGGGGGCCACTCCGAACACTGAAGCTTTCTTT. Its protein product is CASSSQGATPNTEAFF.

This clonotype has more than one count but fewer than ten. This CDR3 reads CASSYSGDSRPEAFF. The CDR3 region has the DNA TGTGCCAGCAGTTACTCGGGGGATTCTAGACCCGAAGCTTTCTTT. The rearrangement uses TRBV6-5 and TRBJ1-1, with TRBD1 as a possible D gene (5 bases). Germline V gene sequence: CDR1 MNHEY, CDR2 SVGAGI. V was trimmed by 0 bases and J by 8 bases, leaving 16 bases between them. The CDR3 has 15 amino acids.

V gene TRBV6-5 combines with J gene TRBJ2-5; TRBD1 aligns across 8 bases. This CDR3 has 13 residues. The germline V gene encodes CDR1 MNHEY and CDR2 SVGAGI. The V and J ends lost 6 bases and 5 bases, in that order; junction bases with no gene match: 5. CDR3 sequence (DNA): TGTGCCAGCAGCGAGACAGGGGCTGAGACCCAGTACTTC. Protein product: CASSETGAETQYF.

This clonotype was detected many times. DNA for the CDR3: TGTGCCAGCAGCGTAAGCCCGGGGGAAAAACTGTTTTTT. Its protein product is CASSVSPGEKLFF. The chain joins TRBV9 to TRBJ1-4; D unresolved. The CDR3 extends over 13 amino acids. Deletions cut 1 base from V and 8 bases from J, with 9 bases between. Looked up from germline, CDR1 is SGDLS and CDR2 is YYNGEE.

The chain employs TRBV7-2 and TRBJ2-3, with D tentatively TRBD1 or TRBD2 (5 bases each). The ends were cut back, 4 bases at V and 6 bases at J, with 17 bases in the middle. The germline V gene has CDR1 SGHTA and CDR2 FQGNSA. The CDR3 runs to 15 residues. The CDR3: CASSSGRGAYDTQYF. CDR3 DNA sequence: TGTGCCAGCAGCTCAGGGAGAGGAGCTTACGATACGCAGTATTTT. Drawing the rest from reference TRBV7-2 and TRBJ2-3, the complete variable domain is GAGVSQSPSNKVTEKGKDVELRCDPISGHTALYWYRQSLGQGLEFLIYFQGNSAPDKSGLPSDRFSAERTGGSVSTLTIQRTQQEDSAVYLCASSSGRGAYDTQYFGPGTRLTVL.

In this sample, this clonotype turned up many times. The J gene is TRBJ2-5, the V gene TRBV29-1; no firm D call. Gene TRBJ2-7 matches the end of the DNA better, so the J call may be wrong. CDR1 SQVTM and CDR2 ANQGSEA come from the germline V gene. The CDR3 totals 11 residues. CDR3 nucleotides: TGCAGCGTTGAAGAGCAGGTCGAGCAGTACTTC. Residues: CSVEEQVEQYF.

In this sample, this clonotype turned up a few times. This sequence joins TRBV7-2 and TRBJ2-3, with TRBD1 matching 8 bases. The CDR3 extends over 12 amino acids. CDR1 and CDR2 (germline): SGHTA, FQGNSA. V lost 5 bases to trimming and J lost 14 bases; unmatched junction nucleotides: 9. CDR3 region: CASSRGQGVLYF. The DNA for the CDR3 is TGTGCCAGCAGCCGCGGACAGGGAGTCTTGTATTTT.

This rearrangement joins TRBV5-1 to TRBJ2-1; D is unresolved. The CDR3 extends over 14 amino acids. Trimming took 0 bases from V and 7 from J, leaving 11 bases between them. Germline V CDR1 and CDR2: SGHRS, YFSETQ. CDR3 sequence reads: CASSLEQRKNEQFF. The DNA for the CDR3 is TGCGCCAGCAGCTTGGAGCAGAGGAAGAATGAGCAGTTCTTC.

Comment on this clonotype: Because it lacks the conserved phenylalanine or tryptophan at the end, this CDR3 is likely a read error. The chain links TRBV5-8 to TRBJ2-4, with D perhaps matching TRBD1 (6 bases). V lost 0 bases, J lost 9 bases, and 10 bases lay in between. Germline loops: CDR1 SGHTS, CDR2 YDEGEE. CDR3 length equals 13 residues. The DNA for the CDR3 is TGTGCCAGCAGCTTGGTCGGGACAATCATTCAGTACCTC. Its translation is CASSLVGTIIQYL.

The DNA of the CDR3 is TGTGCCATCAGTGAGTTGAGTGGGACGACCAATGAGCAGTTCTTC. This gives the protein CAISELSGTTNEQFF. V is TRBV10-3 and J is TRBJ2-1; perhaps D is TRBD1 or TRBD2 (5 bases each). The CDR3 runs 15 residues. Germline values: CDR1 ENHRY, CDR2 SYGVKD. The ends were cut back, 1 base at V and 6 bases at J, with 13 bases in the middle.